These T cell receptor beta chains were read from a single sample in a study of T and B cells in COVID-19 patients. TCRdb re-derived calls from the multiplex PCR reads in MiXCR, one entry per CDR3 protein. The data show approximately 5,200 distinct CDR3 sequences, 20% seen once. The sequencing sample was made of blood. These receptors were obtained from a human donor who had recovered from COVID-19. Both conserved end residues are part of each CDR3. D genes are given only for firm matches. The listing skips clone size in some rows; elsewhere it reads once, few, many or a size class.

>TRBV20-1|TRBD1|TRBJ2-2|few
CSARDSTGGYTGELFF
TGCAGTGCTAGAGACTCGACAGGGGGCTACACCGGGGAGCTGTTTTTT
>TRBV6-5|.|TRBJ1-1|medium-sized
CASSYRDNTEAFF
TGTGCCAGCAGTTACAGGGACAACACTGAAGCTTTCTTT
>TRBV7-9|TRBD2|TRBJ2-7|many
CASRDRAGDRYEQYF
TGTGCCAGCAGGGACAGAGCGGGAGACCGCTACGAGCAGTACTTC
>TRBV6-6|TRBD2|TRBJ2-3|medium-sized
CASSSGTSFADTQYF
TGTGCCAGCAGCTCCGGGACTAGCTTCGCAGATACGCAGTATTTT
>TRBV5-4|.|TRBJ1-1|many
CASRSGQPNTEAFF
TGTGCCAGCAGATCTGGACAGCCGAACACTGAAGCTTTCTTT
>TRBV18|TRBD2|TRBJ2-1|medium-sized
CASSPRLAGGPVQFF
TGTGCCAGCTCCCCCCGACTAGCGGGAGGGCCAGTGCAGTTCTTC
>TRBV5-6|TRBD2|TRBJ2-4|many
CASSFSGRGRSGDIQYF
TGTGCCAGCAGCTTTAGCGGGAGAGGACGCTCGGGGGACATTCAGTACTTC
>TRBV19|.|TRBJ2-1|.
CASSIEGSSYNEQFF
TGTGCCAGTAGTATAGAGGGCAGCTCCTACAATGAGCAGTTCTTC
>TRBV10-3|.|TRBJ2-1|medium-sized
CAISEGYEQFF
TGTGCCATCAGTGAAGGGTATGAGCAGTTCTTC
>TRBV7-9|.|TRBJ1-2|many
CASSISQGMGYGYTF
TGTGCCAGCAGCATTTCGCAGGGGATGGGCTATGGCTACACCTTC
>TRBV7-6|.|TRBJ2-3|medium-sized
CASSLASHSTDTQYF
TGTGCCAGCAGCTTAGCGAGCCATAGCACAGATACGCAGTATTTT
>TRBV7-9|TRBD1|TRBJ1-1|.
CASSPSGGTEAFF
TGTGCCAGCAGCCCGTCAGGGGGGACTGAAGCTTTCTTT
>TRBV5-6|.|TRBJ2-5|medium-sized
CASSRGAGETQYF
TGTGCCAGCAGCCGGGGGGCGGGGGAGACCCAGTACTTC
>TRBV12-5|.|TRBJ2-1|.
CASGLGGGHEQFF
TGTGCTAGTGGTTTGGGGGGGGGGCATGAGCAGTTCTTC
>TRBV4-1|TRBD2|TRBJ2-7|.
CASSHGGGYEQYF
TGCGCCAGCAGCCATGGGGGGGGCTACGAGCAGTACTTC
>TRBV28|TRBD1|TRBJ2-6|.
CATTQGALTGANVLTF
TGTGCCACCACCCAGGGGGCGCTTACTGGGGCCAACGTCCTGACTTTC
>TRBV11-2|TRBD2|TRBJ2-3|.
CASSHTGGRAKDTQYF
TGTGCCAGCAGCCACACGGGTGGGAGGGCCAAAGATACGCAGTATTTT
>TRBV19|.|TRBJ1-2|medium-sized
CASSIWDTVNYGYTF
TGTGCCAGTAGTATCTGGGACACCGTAAACTATGGCTACACCTTC
>TRBV24-1|.|TRBJ1-1|.
CATSDARSASTEAFF
TGTGCCACCAGTGATGCACGCAGCGCGTCGACTGAAGCTTTCTTT